Reported below is one TCR beta chain. The antigen this receptor binds is unknown. The entry originates in a study of CXCR3-negative and CXCR3-positive naive CD8 T cells (dated by TCRdb to the late 2010s). As for the study more broadly: In total, about 135 million TRB reads were obtained, or roughly 1.5 +/- 0.3 million reads per library. Diversity and physicochemical repertoire analyses covered 11 donors pooled from two independent experiments. Naive subsets from 5 or 6 donors and memory cells from 3 donors were included in the TRBV-TRBJ cluster analysis. Summary of the overall study and its limitations: Comparably high repertoire diversity was found in both naive subsets, whereas much lower repertoire diversity was found in memory CD8+ T cells. Within the same donor, TRBV-TRBJ usage looked similar between naive CXCR3-negative and CXCR3-positive cells, but memory cells had distinct patterns. Because CXCR3 expression was partially decreased after cryopreservation, freshly isolated PBMCs were used for most assays. Because surface CD5, which is linked to self-reactivity in mice, was comparable between the naive subsets, TCR interaction strength was also inferred from the physicochemical properties of TRB CDR3s.

Reads for this sample came from a NextSeq 550. The Human TCR Profiling Kit (MiLaboratory) was used to make UMI-labeled 5' RACE TRB cDNA libraries. cDNA synthesis used the entire amount of extracted RNA, and PCR amplification then used the entire amount of cDNA produced. Libraries were prepared in parallel with an identical number of PCR cycles. The study's processing was this. With a minimum of two reads required per UMI, MIGEC and MiXCR pulled out about 52,000 +/- 9,100 unique UMI-labeled TRB cDNA molecules from each library. Each library averaged about 40,000 +/- 10,000 functional in-frame TRB CDR3 nucleotide clonotypes without stop codons. Diversity metrics, including normalized Shannon-Wiener and Chao1, were computed in VDJtools after downsampling to 5000 UMI-labeled TRB molecules per sample. Clonotype-size-weighted physicochemical properties of the central five CDR3 residues (interaction energy, strength, volume and Kidera factor 4) were computed in VDJtools. TCRdb reprocessed the reads and provides one entry for every CDR3 protein sequence; no DNA is given. TCRdb's processing, not the authors', yielded these V and J calls. The sample table records 45,000 to 70,000 distinct CDR3 sequences. The leading ten clones occupy about 25% of the sample.

For every CD8+ T cell subset, 300,000 cells were flow-sorted straight into RLT lysis buffer, and each subset was sorted in triplicate. Peripheral blood mononuclear cells were isolated from buffy coats by standard density gradient centrifugation. An RNeasy Mini Kit was used to extract total RNA from the sorted cells. CDR1 and CDR2 are read off the germline V gene as SQVTM and ANQGSEA. The CDR3, from cysteine to phenylalanine, totals 14 residues. Only the protein is on record. The chain uses TRBV29-1 and TRBJ1-1; the D call from TCRdb, TRBD1, cannot be confirmed without DNA. This sequence originates from a human donor in good health. Some clones in this sample may be carry-over from other donors' samples. The sample comprised memory CD8+ T cells from blood. Taken with the paper, the label for cell subset or site translates to: conventional CD8+ memory T cells (TMEM), sorted as controls. The CDR3 here reads CSGMNRGYNTEAFF. The CDR3, completed at both ends by the reference TRBV29-1 and TRBJ1-1 genes, gives the full variable domain SAVISQKPSRDICQRGTSLTIQCQVDSQVTMMFWYRQQPGQSLTLIATANQGSEATYESGFVIDKFPISRPNLTFSTLTVSNMSPEDSSIYLCSGMNRGYNTEAFFGQGTRLTVV.